This TCR beta chain was profiled in a study of vaccination and CD4 T cells after COVID-19. The treatment was: approximately 9-day PBMC culture with coronavirus spike peptide pools or control peptides (ViraFEST assay). The Oncomine TCR Beta short-read assay sequenced DNA from cultured CD4+ T cells. From cultured CD4+ T cells, genomic DNA was extracted. TCRdb fed the PCR reads into MiXCR, producing one record per CDR3 protein. Of fewer than 15,000 distinct CDR3 sequences listed, around 50% were seen once; the top ten hold around 13%. The ends were cut back, 11 bases at V and 0 bases at J, with 16 bases in the middle. This CDR3 has 15 residues. Germline V CDR1 and CDR2: SGHTA, FQGNSA. In the case of this clonotype: The antigen remains unidentified.

The J gene is TRBJ2-2, the V gene TRBV7-2, with D maybe TRBD2 (6 bases). The sequence derives from a human donor who had recovered from COVID-19. The sequencing sample was made of CD4+ T cells from blood, cultured in vitro. Here the CDR3 DNA reads TGTGCCCTCCGCCGCGGGACTTCGAACACCGGGGAGCTGTTTTTT. Its translation is CALRRGTSNTGELFF. The complete variable domain, with remaining parts taken from reference TRBV7-2 and TRBJ2-2, reads GAGVSQSPSNKVTEKGKDVELRCDPISGHTALYWYRQSLGQGLEFLIYFQGNSAPDKSGLPSDRFSAERTGGSVSTLTIQRTQQEDSAVYLCALRRGTSNTGELFFGEGSRLTVL.